Sequencing of this TCR beta chain was carried out in a study of post-analysis software for immune sequencing data. This clonotype occurred a few times. Its antigen is still unknown. Points from the study as a whole: Controls' normalized Chao1 diversity significantly exceeded that of multiple sclerosis patients. TRBV5-6, TRBV5-1 and TRBV20-1 were among several TRBV segments more frequent in patients than controls.

V gave up 5 bases and J gave up 13 bases, with 15 bases separating them. Per the germline V gene, CDR1 is SGHAT and CDR2 is FQNNGV. This CDR3 region has 12 residues. TCR beta cDNA libraries included unique molecular identifiers. It was from approximately 0.91 to 9.4 million T cells that some 500,000 cDNA molecules came. TCRdb passed the PCR reads through MiXCR, listing each CDR3 protein once. The sample lists under 900,000 distinct CDR3 sequences, around 53% occurring once. The receptor was derived from a girl aged 5-17 years with multiple sclerosis. Sequenced sample: blood. This sequence joins TRBV11-2 and TRBJ2-1; D gene uncertain. CDR3 nucleotide sequence: TGTGCCAGCAGCCTAACGGCCCTTCACCAGTTCTTC. This translates into CASSLTALHQFF.